Listed below are T cell receptor beta chains from one sample, sequenced in a study of blood T cell dynamics during melanoma immunotherapy. Sequencing used immunoSEQ multiplex PCR; TCRdb keeps in-frame clones, though not all of them. The repertoire includes about a thousand clones, 87% of them detected once, and less than 8.5% sits in the top ten. The sequenced sample was cell-free DNA from blood, obtained from a patient treated with checkpoint blockade. All receptors come from a human donor with melanoma. The CDR3 runs from the conserved cysteine through the conserved F or W. D genes are given only for firm matches. The size entry is marked missing in some rows and otherwise reads once, few, many or a size class.

J: TRBJ2-7
size: -
D: -
V: TRBV19
CDR3: CASSITHGPYEQYF
DNA: TGTGCCAGTAGTATCACCCACGGACCCTACGAGCAGTACTTC

J: TRBJ2-2
size: -
D: -
V: TRBV7-2
CDR3: CASSLQGGSTGELFF
DNA: TGTGCCAGCAGCTTACAGGGGGGGAGCACCGGGGAGCTGTTTTTT

J: TRBJ2-1
size: -
D: -
V: TRBV19
CDR3: CASSIVMGPYNEQFF
DNA: TGTGCCAGTAGTATAGTAATGGGCCCTTACAATGAGCAGTTCTTC

J: TRBJ2-1
size: -
D: -
V: TRBV15
CDR3: CATSREGGDYNEQFF
DNA: TGTGCCACCAGCAGAGAGGGAGGTGACTACAATGAGCAGTTCTTC

J: TRBJ2-5
size: -
D: -
V: TRBV11-2
CDR3: CASSEGTPPRETQYF
DNA: TGTGCCAGCAGCGAGGGGACCCCCCCCCGAGAGACCCAGTACTTC

J: TRBJ2-3
size: once
D: -
V: TRBV4-2
CDR3: CASSQDYLRGEDTQYF
DNA: TGTGCCAGCAGCCAAGATTACCTCAGAGGGGAAGATACGCAGTATTTT

J: TRBJ2-4
size: -
D: -
V: TRBV27
CDR3: CASSLSEALRGIQYF
DNA: TGTGCCAGCAGTTTATCGGAGGCCTTAAGGGGCATTCAGTACTTC

J: TRBJ2-4
size: once
D: TRBD2
V: TRBV7-2
CDR3: CASSPQTSGKNIQYF
DNA: TGTGCCAGCAGCCCTCAGACTAGCGGTAAAAACATTCAGTACTTC

J: TRBJ2-3
size: -
D: -
V: TRBV20-1
CDR3: CSVGVEDTQYF
DNA: TGCAGTGTGGGCGTGGAAGATACGCAGTATTTT

J: TRBJ1-1
size: -
D: -
V: TRBV28
CDR3: CASQPSYTEAFF
DNA: TGTGCCAGTCAACCTTCTTACACTGAAGCTTTCTTT

J: TRBJ2-3
size: -
D: TRBD2
V: TRBV12-5
CDR3: CASGPGLAGPTDTQYF
DNA: TGTGCTAGTGGTCCGGGACTAGCGGGACCCACAGATACGCAGTATTTT

J: TRBJ2-5
size: -
D: TRBD2
V: TRBV9
CDR3: CASSSGRRQETQYF
DNA: TGTGCCAGCAGCTCCGGGAGGCGTCAAGAGACCCAGTACTTC

J: TRBJ1-1
size: -
D: TRBD1
V: TRBV7-2
CDR3: CASSLGDRGTEAFF
DNA: TGTGCCAGCAGCTTAGGGGACAGGGGCACTGAAGCTTTCTTT

J: TRBJ2-5
size: -
D: -
V: TRBV9
CDR3: CASSVAAGEETQYF
DNA: TGTGCCAGCAGCGTAGCGGCAGGGGAAGAGACCCAGTACTTC

J: TRBJ2-7
size: -
D: -
V: TRBV28
CDR3: CASSLRGPYEQYF
DNA: TGTGCCAGCAGTTTGCGAGGGCCCTACGAGCAGTACTTC

J: TRBJ2-1
size: -
D: -
V: TRBV4-3
CDR3: CASSQDSLSGAMDEQFF
DNA: TGCGCCAGCAGCCAAGATAGTTTAAGCGGAGCTATGGATGAGCAGTTCTTC

J: TRBJ2-5
size: -
D: TRBD2
V: TRBV7-2
CDR3: CASSFDSGGIETQYF
DNA: TGTGCCAGCAGTTTCGACTCGGGGGGGATAGAGACCCAGTACTTC

J: TRBJ2-5
size: once
D: TRBD1
V: TRBV7-7
CDR3: CASSLGMGQGETQYF
DNA: TGTGCCAGCAGCTTAGGGATGGGACAGGGGGAGACCCAGTACTTC

J: TRBJ1-2
size: -
D: -
V: TRBV7-2
CDR3: CASSFRGGENGYTF
DNA: TGTGCCAGCAGCTTTAGGGGGGGCGAGAATGGCTACACCTTC

J: TRBJ2-3
size: -
D: -
V: TRBV29-1
CDR3: CSVEGPKAGTDTQYF
DNA: TGCAGCGTTGAAGGTCCTAAGGCGGGGACAGATACGCAGTATTTT

J: TRBJ2-3
size: -
D: -
V: TRBV28
CDR3: CASRTGGTDTQYF
DNA: TGTGCCAGCAGGACAGGCGGTACAGATACGCAGTATTTT

J: TRBJ1-6
size: -
D: TRBD1
V: TRBV2
CDR3: CASMDREDSPLHF
DNA: TGTGCCAGCATGGACAGGGAGGATTCACCCCTCCACTTT

J: TRBJ1-2
size: -
D: TRBD1
V: TRBV11-2
CDR3: CASSLSRGQDYGYTF
DNA: TGTGCCAGCAGCTTATCCCGAGGACAGGACTATGGCTACACCTTC

J: TRBJ1-5
size: -
D: TRBD1
V: TRBV29-1
CDR3: CSVGGQDQPQHF
DNA: TGCAGCGTTGGTGGACAGGATCAGCCCCAGCATTTT

J: TRBJ2-1
size: -
D: -
V: TRBV19
CDR3: CASSIGGRYNEQFF
DNA: TGTGCCAGTAGTATAGGTGGTAGATACAATGAGCAGTTCTTC

J: TRBJ1-3
size: -
D: -
V: TRBV27
CDR3: CASRPVASSGNTIYF
DNA: TGTGCCAGCCGCCCCGTGGCTAGCTCTGGAAACACCATATATTTT

J: TRBJ2-4
size: once
D: TRBD1
V: TRBV9
CDR3: CASSVDPPGQGENIQYF
DNA: TGTGCCAGCAGCGTTGACCCTCCGGGACAGGGAGAAAACATTCAGTACTTC

J: TRBJ1-1
size: once
D: -
V: TRBV18
CDR3: CASSPILGGGRTETEAFF
DNA: TGTGCCAGCTCACCAATTTTGGGGGGCGGGAGGACGGAGACTGAAGCTTTCTTT

J: TRBJ2-3
size: -
D: -
V: TRBV6-4
CDR3: CASSVEAGTDTQYF
DNA: TGTGCCAGCAGTGTGGAGGCAGGCACAGATACGCAGTATTTT

J: TRBJ2-1
size: -
D: TRBD2
V: TRBV27
CDR3: CASSSPRLAVSYNEQFF
DNA: TGTGCCAGCAGTTCCCCCAGACTAGCGGTAAGCTACAATGAGCAGTTCTTC

J: TRBJ2-7
size: -
D: -
V: TRBV5-1
CDR3: CASSLAGPTSYEQYF
DNA: TGCGCCAGCAGCTTGGCGGGGCCCACCTCCTACGAGCAGTACTTC

J: TRBJ2-1
size: -
D: TRBD2
V: TRBV27
CDR3: CASSLLAGGNEQFF
DNA: TGTGCCAGCAGTTTACTAGCGGGAGGGAATGAGCAGTTCTTC

J: TRBJ2-1
size: -
D: -
V: TRBV4-3
CDR3: CASSQDWGDGNEQFF
DNA: TGCGCCAGCAGCCAAGATTGGGGGGATGGCAATGAGCAGTTCTTC

J: TRBJ2-7
size: -
D: -
V: TRBV27
CDR3: CARQQSGEQYF
DNA: TGTGCCAGACAACAATCAGGCGAGCAGTACTTC

J: TRBJ1-5
size: -
D: -
V: TRBV7-9
CDR3: CASADTHNQPQHF
DNA: TGTGCCAGCGCGGATACACACAATCAGCCCCAGCATTTT

J: TRBJ2-2
size: -
D: TRBD2
V: TRBV7-3
CDR3: CASSLNPSGSSTGELFF
DNA: TGTGCCAGCAGCTTAAACCCTAGCGGGAGTAGTACCGGGGAGCTGTTTTTT

J: TRBJ1-1
size: -
D: TRBD1
V: TRBV5-1
CDR3: CASSLVQGGTEAFF
DNA: TGCGCCAGCAGCTTGGTTCAGGGGGGCACTGAAGCTTTCTTT

J: TRBJ1-2
size: -
D: -
V: TRBV16
CDR3: CASSQSRTWGYTF
DNA: TGTGCCAGCAGCCAATCGAGGACTTGGGGCTACACCTTC

J: TRBJ1-3
size: -
D: -
V: TRBV21-1
CDR3: CASSLPTGSGTIYF
DNA: TGTGCCAGCAGCCTACCGACAGGGAGCGGCACCATATATTTT

J: TRBJ1-5
size: -
D: TRBD1
V: TRBV19
CDR3: CASSTTDRAQPQHF
DNA: TGTGCCAGTAGTACAACGGACAGGGCCCAGCCCCAGCATTTT

J: TRBJ1-3
size: once
D: -
V: TRBV2
CDR3: CASRTQASSGNTIYF
DNA: TGTGCCAGCAGAACACAGGCTAGCTCTGGAAACACCATATATTTT

J: TRBJ1-2
size: -
D: -
V: TRBV10-3
CDR3: CAISVGGGSYGYTF
DNA: TGTGCCATCAGCGTGGGGGGGGGCAGCTATGGCTACACCTTC

J: TRBJ2-5
size: -
D: -
V: TRBV28
CDR3: CASSIKGQETQYF
DNA: TGTGCCAGCAGCATTAAGGGCCAAGAGACCCAGTACTTC

J: TRBJ2-6
size: -
D: TRBD2
V: TRBV5-1
CDR3: CASSQLPTSGRSGANVLTF
DNA: TGCGCCAGCAGCCAATTACCGACTAGCGGGAGATCTGGGGCCAACGTCCTGACTTTC

J: TRBJ2-1
size: -
D: -
V: TRBV4-2
CDR3: CASSREEGGGSSEQFF
DNA: TGTGCCAGCAGCCGTGAAGAAGGTGGGGGATCAAGTGAGCAGTTCTTC

J: TRBJ2-3
size: -
D: TRBD2
V: TRBV5-1
CDR3: CASSLGTSGRIGVTDTQYF
DNA: TGCGCCAGCAGCTTGGGGACTAGCGGGAGAATTGGGGTGACAGATACGCAGTATTTT

J: TRBJ2-7
size: -
D: -
V: TRBV19
CDR3: CASSSGTGSSYEQYF
DNA: TGTGCCAGTAGTTCGGGGACTGGGAGCTCCTACGAGCAGTACTTC

J: TRBJ2-1
size: -
D: -
V: TRBV5-6
CDR3: CASSLEAGTFHNEQFF
DNA: TGTGCCAGCAGCTTGGAGGCAGGGACTTTCCACAATGAGCAGTTCTTC

J: TRBJ2-5
size: -
D: -
V: TRBV5-4
CDR3: CASSAGASGGGQETQYF
DNA: TGTGCCAGCAGCGCGGGGGCTAGCGGAGGGGGACAAGAGACCCAGTACTTC

J: TRBJ1-1
size: -
D: TRBD1
V: TRBV7-9
CDR3: CASNNRGRSTEAFF
DNA: TGTGCCAGCAACAACAGGGGGCGCAGCACTGAAGCTTTCTTT

J: TRBJ2-3
size: -
D: TRBD2
V: TRBV5-4
CDR3: CASSFGLAVSTDTQYF
DNA: TGTGCCAGCAGTTTCGGGCTAGCGGTTAGCACAGATACGCAGTATTTT

J: TRBJ2-2
size: -
D: -
V: TRBV18
CDR3: CASSPPDDGELFF
DNA: TGTGCCAGCTCACCACCGGACGACGGGGAGCTGTTTTTT

J: TRBJ2-7
size: -
D: TRBD2
V: TRBV18
CDR3: CASSLRLAGGPYEQYF
DNA: TGTGCCAGCTCACTTCGACTAGCGGGAGGTCCCTACGAGCAGTACTTC

J: TRBJ2-3
size: -
D: -
V: TRBV5-1
CDR3: CASSSPLANTDTQYF
DNA: TGCGCCAGCAGCTCCCCGCTGGCGAACACAGATACGCAGTATTTT

J: TRBJ2-7
size: -
D: TRBD2
V: TRBV6-6
CDR3: CASSYEAGGPYEQYF
DNA: TGTGCCAGCAGTTACGAGGCGGGAGGGCCTTACGAGCAGTACTTC